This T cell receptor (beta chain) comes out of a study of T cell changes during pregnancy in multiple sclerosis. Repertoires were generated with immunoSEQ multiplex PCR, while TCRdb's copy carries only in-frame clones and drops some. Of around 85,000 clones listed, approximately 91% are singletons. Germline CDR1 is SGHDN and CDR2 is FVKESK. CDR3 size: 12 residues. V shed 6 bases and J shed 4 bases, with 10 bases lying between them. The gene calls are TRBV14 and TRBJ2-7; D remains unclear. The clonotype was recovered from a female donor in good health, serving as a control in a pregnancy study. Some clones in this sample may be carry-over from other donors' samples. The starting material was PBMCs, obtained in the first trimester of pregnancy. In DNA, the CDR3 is TGTGCCAGCAGGGCAGGATCTTACGAGCAGTACTTC. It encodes CASRAGSYEQYF.